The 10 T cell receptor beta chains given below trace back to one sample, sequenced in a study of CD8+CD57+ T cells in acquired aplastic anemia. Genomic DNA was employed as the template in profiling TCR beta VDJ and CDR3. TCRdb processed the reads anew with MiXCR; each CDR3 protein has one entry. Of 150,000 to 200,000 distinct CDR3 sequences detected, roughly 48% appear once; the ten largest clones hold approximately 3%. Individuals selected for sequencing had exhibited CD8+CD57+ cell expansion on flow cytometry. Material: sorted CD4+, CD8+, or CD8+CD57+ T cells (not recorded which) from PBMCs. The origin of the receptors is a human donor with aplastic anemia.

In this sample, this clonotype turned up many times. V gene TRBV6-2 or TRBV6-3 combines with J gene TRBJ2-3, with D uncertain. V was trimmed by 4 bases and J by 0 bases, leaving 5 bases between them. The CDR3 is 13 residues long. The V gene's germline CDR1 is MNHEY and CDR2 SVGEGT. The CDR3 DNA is TGTGCCAGCAGTTTCTCTAGCACAGATACGCAGTATTTT. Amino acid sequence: CASSFSSTDTQYF.

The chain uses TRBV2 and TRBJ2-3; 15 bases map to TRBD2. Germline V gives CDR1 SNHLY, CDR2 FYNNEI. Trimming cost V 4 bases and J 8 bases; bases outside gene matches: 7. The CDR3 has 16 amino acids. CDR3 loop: CASSGRGLAGGSTQYF. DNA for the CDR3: TGTGCCAGCAGTGGCAGAGGACTAGCGGGAGGGAGTACGCAGTATTTT.

The CDR3 loop is CASSESRAPYYGYTF. In nucleotides, the CDR3 is TGCGCCAGCAGTGAGTCGAGAGCTCCATACTATGGCTACACCTTC. V is TRBV10-1 and J is TRBJ1-2; no definite D call. Germline V gives CDR1 WNHNN, CDR2 SYGVQD (reference sequence). The CDR3 covers 15 residues. Trimming took 0 bases from V and 3 from J, leaving 11 bases between them.

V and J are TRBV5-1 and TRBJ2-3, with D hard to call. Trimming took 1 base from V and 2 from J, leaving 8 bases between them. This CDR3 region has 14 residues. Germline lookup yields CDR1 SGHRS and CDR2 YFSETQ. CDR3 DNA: TGCGCCAGCAGCTTGTTTGAGATCACAGATACGCAGTATTTT. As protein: CASSLFEITDTQYF.

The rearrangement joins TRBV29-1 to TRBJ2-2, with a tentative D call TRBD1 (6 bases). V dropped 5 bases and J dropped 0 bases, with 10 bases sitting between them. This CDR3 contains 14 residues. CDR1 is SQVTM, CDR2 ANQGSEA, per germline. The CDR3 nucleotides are TGCAGCGTTCTCAGGGGATCGAACACCGGGGAGCTGTTTTTT. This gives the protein CSVLRGSNTGELFF.

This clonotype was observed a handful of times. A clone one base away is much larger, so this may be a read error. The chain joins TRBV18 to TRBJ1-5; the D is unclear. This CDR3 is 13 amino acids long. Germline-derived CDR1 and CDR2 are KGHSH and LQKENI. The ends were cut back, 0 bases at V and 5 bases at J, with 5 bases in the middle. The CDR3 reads CASSPPYHQPQHF. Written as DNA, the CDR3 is TGTGCCAGCTCACCACCGTATCATCAGCCCCAGCATTTT.

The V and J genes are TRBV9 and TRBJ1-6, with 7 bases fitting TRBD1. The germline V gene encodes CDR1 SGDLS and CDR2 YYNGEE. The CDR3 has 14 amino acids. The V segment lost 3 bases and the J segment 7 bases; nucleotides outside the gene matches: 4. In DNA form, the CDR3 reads TGTGCCAGCAGCGGACAGGGTGCAAATTCACCCCTCCACTTT. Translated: CASSGQGANSPLHF. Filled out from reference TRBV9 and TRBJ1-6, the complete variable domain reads DSGVTQTPKHLITATGQRVTLRCSPRSGDLSVYWYQQSLDQGLQFLIQYYNGEERAKGNILERFSAQQFPDLHSELNLSSLELGDSALYFCASSGQGANSPLHFGNGTRLTVT.

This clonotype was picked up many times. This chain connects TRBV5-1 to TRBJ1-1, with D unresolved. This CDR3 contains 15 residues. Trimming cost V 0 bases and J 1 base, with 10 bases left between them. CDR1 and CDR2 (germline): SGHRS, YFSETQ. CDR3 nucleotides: TGCGCCAGCAGCTTGGTCGGCCTGGAGAACACTGAAGCTTTCTTT. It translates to CASSLVGLENTEAFF.

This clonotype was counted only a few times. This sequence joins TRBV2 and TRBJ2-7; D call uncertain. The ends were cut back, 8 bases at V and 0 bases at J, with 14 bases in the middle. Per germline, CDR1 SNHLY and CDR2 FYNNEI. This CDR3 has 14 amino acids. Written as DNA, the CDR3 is TGTGCCAGCTGTCGGTCCGCGATCTCCTACGAGCAGTACTTC. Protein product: CASCRSAISYEQYF.

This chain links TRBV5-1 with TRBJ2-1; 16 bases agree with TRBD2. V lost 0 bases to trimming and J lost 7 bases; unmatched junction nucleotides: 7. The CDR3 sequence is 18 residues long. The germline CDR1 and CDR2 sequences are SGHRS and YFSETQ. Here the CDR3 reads CASSLVPGLAGGRNEQFF. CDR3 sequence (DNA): TGCGCCAGCAGCTTGGTGCCGGGACTAGCGGGAGGGCGTAATGAGCAGTTCTTC.